This T cell receptor beta chain was obtained from a study of beta chain features in type 1 diabetes. Worth noting for this clone: What it binds is not known. Other nucleotide sequences in the sample specify the same CDR3.

Reverse transcription of all isolated RNA meant that expressed TCRB transcripts were sequenced. The repertoire was sequenced with immunoSEQ multiplex PCR; TCRdb's copy has only in-frame clones and lacks some. In the table there are about 160,000 clones, about 63% of which are singletons. V lost 3 bases and J lost 3, with 3 bases in between. This CDR3 has 11 amino acids. Germline values: CDR1 DFQATT, CDR2 SNEGSKA (reference sequence). Study observations and caveats: Sequencing from cDNA could over-represent high-TCR-expressing cells. Shorter TCRB CDR3s, moderately but significantly so, marked every one of the four CD4+ subsets in Type 1 diabetes patients.

The clonotype originates from a man aged 25-40 years with type 1 diabetes. The sequenced sample was naive CD4+ T cells from blood. This rearrangement joins TRBV20-1 to TRBJ2-1; D unclear. The CDR3, as DNA: TGCAGTGCTAGTTACTACAATGAGCAGTTCTTC. Its protein is CSASYYNEQFF.